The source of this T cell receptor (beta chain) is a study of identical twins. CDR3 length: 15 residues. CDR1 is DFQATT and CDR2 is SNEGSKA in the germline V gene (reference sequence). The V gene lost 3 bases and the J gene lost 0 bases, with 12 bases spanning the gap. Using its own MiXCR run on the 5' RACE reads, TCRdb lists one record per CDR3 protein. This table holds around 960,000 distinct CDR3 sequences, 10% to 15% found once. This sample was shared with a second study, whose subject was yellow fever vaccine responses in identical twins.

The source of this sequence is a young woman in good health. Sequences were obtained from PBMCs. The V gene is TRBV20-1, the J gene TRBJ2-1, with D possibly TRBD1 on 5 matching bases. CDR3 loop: CSARMDISSYNEQFF. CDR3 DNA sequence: TGCAGTGCTAGGATGGACATTAGCTCCTACAATGAGCAGTTCTTC.